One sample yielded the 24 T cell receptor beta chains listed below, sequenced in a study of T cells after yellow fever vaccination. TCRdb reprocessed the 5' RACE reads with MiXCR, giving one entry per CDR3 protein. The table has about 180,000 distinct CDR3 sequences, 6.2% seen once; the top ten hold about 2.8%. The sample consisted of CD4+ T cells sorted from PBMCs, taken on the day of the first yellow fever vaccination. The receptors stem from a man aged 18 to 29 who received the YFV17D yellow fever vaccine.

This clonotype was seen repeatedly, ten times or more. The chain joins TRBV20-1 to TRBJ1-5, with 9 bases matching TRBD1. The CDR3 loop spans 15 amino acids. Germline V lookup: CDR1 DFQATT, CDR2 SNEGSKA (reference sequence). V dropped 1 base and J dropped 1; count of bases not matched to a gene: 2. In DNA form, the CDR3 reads TGCAGTGCTAGAGCGGGGACAGGGAGCAATCAGCCCCAGCATTTT. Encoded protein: CSARAGTGSNQPQHF.

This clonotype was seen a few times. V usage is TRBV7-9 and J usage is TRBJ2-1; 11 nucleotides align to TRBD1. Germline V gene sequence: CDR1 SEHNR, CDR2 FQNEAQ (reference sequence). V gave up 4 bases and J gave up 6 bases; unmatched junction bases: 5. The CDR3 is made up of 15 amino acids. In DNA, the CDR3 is TGTGCCAGCAGCTGGGCCGGGACAGGGGGCAATGAGCAGTTCTTC. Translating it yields CASSWAGTGGNEQFF.

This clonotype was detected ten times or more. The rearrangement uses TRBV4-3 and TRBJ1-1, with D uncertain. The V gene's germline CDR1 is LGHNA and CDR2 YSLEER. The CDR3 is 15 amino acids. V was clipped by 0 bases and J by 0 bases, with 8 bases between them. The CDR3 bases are TGCGCCAGCAGCCAAGAATCCCTAGTGAACACTGAAGCTTTCTTT. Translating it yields CASSQESLVNTEAFF.

CDR3 amino acids: CASREGQSRGGQYV. For the CDR3, the DNA is TGTGCCAGCAGGGAGGGACAGAGCCGGGGAGGGCAGTACGTC. The chain employs TRBV2 and TRBJ2-7; D might be TRBD1 (7 bases). V shed 6 bases and J shed 9 bases, with 21 bases lying between them. The CDR3 is 14 residues long. The V gene's germline CDR1 is SNHLY and CDR2 FYNNEI.

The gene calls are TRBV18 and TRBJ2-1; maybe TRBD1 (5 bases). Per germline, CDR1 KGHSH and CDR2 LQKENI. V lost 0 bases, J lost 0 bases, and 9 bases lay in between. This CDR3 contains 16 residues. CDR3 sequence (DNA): TGTGCCAGCTCACCACCGGCAGGGTCCTCCTACAATGAGCAGTTCTTC. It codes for CASSPPAGSSYNEQFF.

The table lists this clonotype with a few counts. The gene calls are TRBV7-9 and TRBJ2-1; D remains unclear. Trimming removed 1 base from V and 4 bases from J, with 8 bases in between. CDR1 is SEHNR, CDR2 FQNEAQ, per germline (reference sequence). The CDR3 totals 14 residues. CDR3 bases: TGTGCCAGCAGCTTAGACCCGGTTTACAATGAGCAGTTCTTC. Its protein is CASSLDPVYNEQFF.

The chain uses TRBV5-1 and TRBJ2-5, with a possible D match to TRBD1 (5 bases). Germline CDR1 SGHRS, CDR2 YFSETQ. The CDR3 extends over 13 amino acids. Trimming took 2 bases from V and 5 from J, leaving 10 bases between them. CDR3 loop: CASSLRPGETQYF. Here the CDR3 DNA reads TGCGCCAGCAGCTTACGACCAGGGGAGACCCAGTACTTC.

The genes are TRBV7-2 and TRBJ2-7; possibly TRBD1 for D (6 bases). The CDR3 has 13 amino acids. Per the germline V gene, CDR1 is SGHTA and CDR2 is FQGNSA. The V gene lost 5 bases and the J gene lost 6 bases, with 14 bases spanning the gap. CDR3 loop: CASSKWSGVEQYF. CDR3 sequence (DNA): TGTGCCAGCAGCAAATGGTCAGGGGTCGAGCAGTACTTC.

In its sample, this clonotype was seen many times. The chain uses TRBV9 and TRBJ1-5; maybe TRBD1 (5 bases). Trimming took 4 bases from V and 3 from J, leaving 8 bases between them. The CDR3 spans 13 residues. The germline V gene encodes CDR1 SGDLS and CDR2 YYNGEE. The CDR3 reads CASSFGHNQPQHF. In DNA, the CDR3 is TGTGCCAGCAGCTTTGGACACAATCAGCCCCAGCATTTT.

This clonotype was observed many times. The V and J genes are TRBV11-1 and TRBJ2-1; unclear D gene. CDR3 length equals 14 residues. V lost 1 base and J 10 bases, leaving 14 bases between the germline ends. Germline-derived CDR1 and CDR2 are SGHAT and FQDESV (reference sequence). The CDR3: CASSLGLDVGEQFF. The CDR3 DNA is TGTGCCAGCAGCTTAGGTCTAGACGTCGGCGAGCAGTTCTTC.

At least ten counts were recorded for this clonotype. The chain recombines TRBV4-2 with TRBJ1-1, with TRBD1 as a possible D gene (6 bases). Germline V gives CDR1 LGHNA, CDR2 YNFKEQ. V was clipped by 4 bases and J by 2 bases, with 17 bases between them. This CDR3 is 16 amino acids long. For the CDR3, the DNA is TGTGCCAGCAGCCCAGGCCCGGACAGCGAAAACACTGAAGCTTTCTTT. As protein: CASSPGPDSENTEAFF.

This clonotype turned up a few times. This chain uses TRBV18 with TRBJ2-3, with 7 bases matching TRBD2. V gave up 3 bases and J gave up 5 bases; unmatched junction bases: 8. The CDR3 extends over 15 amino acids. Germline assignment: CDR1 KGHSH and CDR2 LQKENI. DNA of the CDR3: TGTGCCAGCTCACCCGCGGGGGATTCGGTAGATACGCAGTATTTT. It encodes CASSPAGDSVDTQYF.

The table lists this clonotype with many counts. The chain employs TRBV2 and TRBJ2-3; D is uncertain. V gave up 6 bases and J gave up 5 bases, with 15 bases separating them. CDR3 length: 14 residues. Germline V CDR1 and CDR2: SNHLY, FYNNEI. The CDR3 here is CASSFYYGGDTQYF. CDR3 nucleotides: TGTGCCAGCAGCTTTTACTACGGTGGAGATACGCAGTATTTT. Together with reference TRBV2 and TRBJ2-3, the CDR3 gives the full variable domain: EPEVTQTPSHQVTQMGQEVILRCVPISNHLYFYWYRQILGQKVEFLVSFYNNEISEKSEIFDDQFSVERPDGSNFTLKIRSTKLEDSAMYFCASSFYYGGDTQYFGPGTRLTVL.

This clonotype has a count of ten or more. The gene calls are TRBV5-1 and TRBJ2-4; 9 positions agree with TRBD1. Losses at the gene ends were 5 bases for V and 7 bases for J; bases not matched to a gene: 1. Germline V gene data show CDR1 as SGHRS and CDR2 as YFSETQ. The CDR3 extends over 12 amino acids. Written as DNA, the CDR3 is TGCGCCAGCAGTGACAGGGGGAACATTCAGTACTTC. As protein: CASSDRGNIQYF. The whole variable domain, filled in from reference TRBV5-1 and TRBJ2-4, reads KAGVTQTPRYLIKTRGQQVTLSCSPISGHRSVSWYQQTPGQGLQFLFEYFSETQRNKGNFPGRFSGRQFSNSRSEMNVSTLELGDSALYLCASSDRGNIQYFGAGTRLSVL.

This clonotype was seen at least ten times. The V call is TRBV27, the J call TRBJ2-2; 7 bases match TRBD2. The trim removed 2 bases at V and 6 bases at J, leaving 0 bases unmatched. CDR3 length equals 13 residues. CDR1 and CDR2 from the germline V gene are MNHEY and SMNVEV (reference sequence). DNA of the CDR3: TGTGCCAGCAGTTTACGGGGGGCCGGGGAGCTGTTTTTT. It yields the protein CASSLRGAGELFF.

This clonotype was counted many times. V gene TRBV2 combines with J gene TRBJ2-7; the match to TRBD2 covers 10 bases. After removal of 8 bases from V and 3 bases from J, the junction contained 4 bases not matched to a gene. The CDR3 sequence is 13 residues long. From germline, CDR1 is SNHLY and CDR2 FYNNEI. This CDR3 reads CASLIAGGYEQYF. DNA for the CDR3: TGTGCCAGCCTAATAGCGGGGGGCTACGAGCAGTACTTC. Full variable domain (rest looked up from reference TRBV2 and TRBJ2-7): EPEVTQTPSHQVTQMGQEVILRCVPISNHLYFYWYRQILGQKVEFLVSFYNNEISEKSEIFDDQFSVERPDGSNFTLKIRSTKLEDSAMYFCASLIAGGYEQYFGPGTRLTVT.

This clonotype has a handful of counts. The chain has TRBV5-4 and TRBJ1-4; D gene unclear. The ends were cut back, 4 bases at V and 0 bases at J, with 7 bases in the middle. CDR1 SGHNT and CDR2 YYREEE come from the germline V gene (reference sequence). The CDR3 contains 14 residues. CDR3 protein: CASSAGATNEKLFF. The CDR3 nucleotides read TGTGCCAGCAGCGCCGGGGCAACTAATGAAAAACTGTTTTTT.

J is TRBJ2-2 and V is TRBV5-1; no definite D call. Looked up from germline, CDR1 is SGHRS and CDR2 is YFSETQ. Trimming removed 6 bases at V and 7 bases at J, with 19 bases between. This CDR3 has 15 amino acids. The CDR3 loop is CASIPIPRLGGELFF. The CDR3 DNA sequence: TGCGCCAGCATCCCAATCCCTCGACTCGGCGGGGAGCTGTTTTTT.

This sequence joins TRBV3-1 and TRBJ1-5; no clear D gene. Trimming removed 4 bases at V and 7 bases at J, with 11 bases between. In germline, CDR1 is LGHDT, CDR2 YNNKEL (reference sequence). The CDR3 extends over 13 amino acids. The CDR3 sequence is CASSPLRRQPQHF. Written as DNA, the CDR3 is TGTGCCAGCAGCCCGCTCCGTCGCCAGCCCCAGCATTTT. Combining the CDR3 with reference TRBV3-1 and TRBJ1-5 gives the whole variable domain DTAVSQTPKYLVTQMGNDKSIKCEQNLGHDTMYWYKQDSKKFLKIMFSYNNKELIINETVPNRFSPKSPDKAHLNLHINSLELGDSAVYFCASSPLRRQPQHFGDGTRLSIL.

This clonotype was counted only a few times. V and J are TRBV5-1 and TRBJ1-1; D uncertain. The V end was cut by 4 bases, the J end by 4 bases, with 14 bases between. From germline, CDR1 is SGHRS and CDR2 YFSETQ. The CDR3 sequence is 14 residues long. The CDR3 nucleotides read TGCGCCAGCAGCCGGCCCACGGAACGCACTGAAGCTTTCTTT. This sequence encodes CASSRPTERTEAFF.

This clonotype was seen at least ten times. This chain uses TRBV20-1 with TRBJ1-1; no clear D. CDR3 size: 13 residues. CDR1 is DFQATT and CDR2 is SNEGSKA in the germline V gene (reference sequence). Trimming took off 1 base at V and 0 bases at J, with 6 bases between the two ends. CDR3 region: CSARGTLNTEAFF. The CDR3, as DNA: TGCAGTGCTAGAGGGACTCTGAACACTGAAGCTTTCTTT.

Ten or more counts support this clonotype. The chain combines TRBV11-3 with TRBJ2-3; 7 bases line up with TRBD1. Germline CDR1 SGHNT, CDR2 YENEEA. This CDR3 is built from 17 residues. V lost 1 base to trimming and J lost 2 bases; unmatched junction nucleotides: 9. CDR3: CASSLGTHRGPTDTQYF. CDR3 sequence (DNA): TGTGCCAGCAGCTTAGGGACCCACAGGGGCCCCACAGATACGCAGTATTTT.

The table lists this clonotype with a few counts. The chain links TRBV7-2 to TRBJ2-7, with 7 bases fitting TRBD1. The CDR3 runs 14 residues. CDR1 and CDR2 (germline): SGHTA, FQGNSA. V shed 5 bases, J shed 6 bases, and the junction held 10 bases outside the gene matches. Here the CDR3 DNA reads TGTGCCAGCAGCCGGGACAGAGGTACCCCCGAGCAGTACTTC. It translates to CASSRDRGTPEQYF.

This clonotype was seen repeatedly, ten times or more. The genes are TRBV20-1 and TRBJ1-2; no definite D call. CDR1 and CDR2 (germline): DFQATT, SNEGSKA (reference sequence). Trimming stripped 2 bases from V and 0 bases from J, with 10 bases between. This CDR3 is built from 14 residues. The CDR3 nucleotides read TGCAGTGCTAGAAATGACTGGCCTAACTATGGCTACACCTTC. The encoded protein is CSARNDWPNYGYTF.